The text below deals with one T cell receptor beta chain. Its antigen is still unknown. Profiled with immunoSEQ multiplex PCR; TCRdb holds only in-frame clones, not every one. In the table there are 140,000 or so clones, 85% to 95% of which are singletons. V lost 4 bases and J lost 6, with 13 bases in between. The CDR3 has 15 residues. The V gene's germline CDR1 is LNHDA and CDR2 SQIVND (reference sequence). These data are taken from a study of T cell responses to AZD1222 COVID-19 vaccine. Overall study results and limits: There were mostly white British donors and more females than males, and clonal diversity was possibly underestimated. There were vaccine-associated CD4 TCRs across spike, dominant at 160-218 and 743-854.

Specimen: peripheral blood, collected after recovery from COVID-19. The sequence derives from an adult who had recovered from COVID-19. The chain links TRBV19 to TRBJ1-6; D might be TRBD1 (6 bases). The CDR3 bases are TGTGCCAGTAGTACACAGGGATCCGGTAATTCACCCCTCCACTTT. Encoded protein: CASSTQGSGNSPLHF.